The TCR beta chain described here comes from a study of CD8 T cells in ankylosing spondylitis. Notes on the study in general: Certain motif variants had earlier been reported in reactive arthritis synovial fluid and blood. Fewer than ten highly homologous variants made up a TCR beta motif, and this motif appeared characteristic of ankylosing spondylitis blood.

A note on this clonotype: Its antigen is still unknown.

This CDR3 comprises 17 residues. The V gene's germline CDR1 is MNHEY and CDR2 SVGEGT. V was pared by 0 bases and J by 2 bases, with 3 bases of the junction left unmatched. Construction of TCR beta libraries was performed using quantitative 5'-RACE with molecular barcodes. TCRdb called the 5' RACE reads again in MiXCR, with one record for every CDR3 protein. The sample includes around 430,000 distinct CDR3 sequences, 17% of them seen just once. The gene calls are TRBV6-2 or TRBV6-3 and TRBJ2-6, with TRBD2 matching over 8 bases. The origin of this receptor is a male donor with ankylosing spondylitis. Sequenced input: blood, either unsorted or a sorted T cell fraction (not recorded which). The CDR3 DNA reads TGTGCCAGCAGTTACTCCTGGGGACTAGCTGGGGCCAACGTCCTGACTTTC. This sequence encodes CASSYSWGLAGANVLTF.